These T cell receptor beta chains were read from a single sample in a study of CD8+CD57+ T cells in acquired aplastic anemia. TCRdb redid the calling of the reads with MiXCR, one entry per CDR3 protein. The sample consists of 120,000 or so distinct CDR3 sequences, about 48% of them appearing once. Sequenced material: sorted CD4+, CD8+, or CD8+CD57+ T cells (not recorded which) from PBMCs. The receptors derive from a human donor in good health, serving as a control. The CDR3 runs from the conserved cysteine through the conserved F or W. A D gene is named only where the DNA matches it firmly. Clone size is not always given. Where it is, it says once, few, many or a class for expanded clones.

V	D	J	size	DNA	CDR3
TRBV7-2	.	TRBJ1-6	.	TGTGCCAGCAGCTTAACAGGTCCCTATTCACCCCTCCACTTT	CASSLTGPYSPLHF
TRBV7-2	TRBD1	TRBJ2-7	.	TGTGCCAGCAGCTGGACAGGGGACGTTTACGAGCAGTACTTC	CASSWTGDVYEQYF
TRBV10-2	TRBD2	TRBJ2-3	.	TGCGCCAGCACTTCCAGCGGGGGGGGCACAGATACGCAGTATTTT	CASTSSGGGTDTQYF
TRBV29-1	.	TRBJ1-1	few	TGCGGCGTTGCTAAGGCGTCAGGGAACACTGAAGCTTTCTTT	CGVAKASGNTEAFF
TRBV7-2	.	TRBJ1-2	many	TGTGCCAGCAGTATAGGCGTCGGGAACCAGTATGGCTACACCTTC	CASSIGVGNQYGYTF
TRBV7-2	.	TRBJ2-1	many	TGTGCCAGCAGCTTAGTAGGAGGTAGTCAGGATGAGCAGTTCTTC	CASSLVGGSQDEQFF
TRBV19	.	TRBJ1-1	.	TGTGCCAGCCTAGGGGGAGGGAGCATGAACACTGAAGCTTTCTTT	CASLGGGSMNTEAFF
TRBV10-3	.	TRBJ1-3	few	TGTGCCATCAGTTCGGACGGAAACACCATATATTTT	CAISSDGNTIYF
TRBV30	TRBD2	TRBJ2-7	many	TGTGCCTGGAGTGTATGGCGGGGGGGCCTCTACGAGCAGTACTTC	CAWSVWRGGLYEQYF
TRBV9	.	TRBJ2-3	many	TGTGCCAGCAGCGTGAGACCGGTAGCAGATACGCAGTATTTT	CASSVRPVADTQYF
TRBV20-1	TRBD2	TRBJ2-7	.	TGCAGTGCTAGACTAGCGGGGGGGCGCGAGCAGTACTTC	CSARLAGGREQYF
TRBV19	.	TRBJ2-2	.	TGTGCCAGTAGTTCCATAGAAAGGGTCGGCGGGGAGCTGTTTTTT	CASSSIERVGGELFF
TRBV7-2	TRBD2	TRBJ2-5	.	TGTGCCAGCAGCTTAGTCTGGCGGGGGACCCAAGAGACCCAGTACTTC	CASSLVWRGTQETQYF
TRBV7-2	.	TRBJ2-1	many	TGTGCCAGCAGCTTAGGGCCTGGGGGGGCCTACTACAATGAGCAGTTCTTC	CASSLGPGGAYYNEQFF
TRBV7-2	TRBD1	TRBJ2-1	.	TGTGCCAGCAGCTCCGGACAGGTCAATGAGCAGTTCTTC	CASSSGQVNEQFF
TRBV29-1	TRBD1	TRBJ1-2	.	TGCAGCGTTGACGGACAGGCGAGCTATGGCTACACCTTC	CSVDGQASYGYTF
TRBV2	.	TRBJ1-2	many	TGTGCCAGCAGTCTTAGGCCGGAGGGGGGCTACACCTTC	CASSLRPEGGYTF
TRBV19	.	TRBJ1-2	many	TGTGCCAGTAGTATCCGAACAGGCCCGGAACATGGCTACACCTTC	CASSIRTGPEHGYTF
TRBV19	.	TRBJ2-7	many	TGTGCCAGCCACCGGCTCGAGCAGTACTTC	CASHRLEQYF
TRBV6-1	TRBD2	TRBJ2-3	.	TGTGCCAGCGGGACTAGCGTAGATACGCAGTATTTT	CASGTSVDTQYF
TRBV9	TRBD1	TRBJ2-3	.	TGTGCCAGCAGCACCACGGGACAGGGAACAGATACGCAGTATTTT	CASSTTGQGTDTQYF
TRBV19	TRBD1	TRBJ1-5	once	TGTGCCAGTAGTATGGGACAGGGGGGTCAGCCCCAGCATTTT	CASSMGQGGQPQHF
TRBV5-6	.	TRBJ2-3	many	TGTGCCAGCAGCACTGACGGGGGGCCAAGGGATACGCAGTATTTT	CASSTDGGPRDTQYF
TRBV11-2	.	TRBJ2-5	.	TGTGCCAGCAGCCTACGGAGGCAAGAGACCCAGTACTTC	CASSLRRQETQYF
TRBV25-1	TRBD2	TRBJ2-1	.	TGTGCGACTAGCGGGGGGGCCCGTGGCAATGAGCAGTTCTTC	CATSGGARGNEQFF
TRBV2	TRBD1	TRBJ1-6	.	TGTGCCAGCAGGGGACAGATTGGGATGTCACCCCTCCACTTT	CASRGQIGMSPLHF
TRBV6-2/TRBV6-3	.	TRBJ2-7	.	TGTGCCAGCATGTTAGAGGTTTGGTCCTACGAGCAGTACTTC	CASMLEVWSYEQYF
TRBV5-1	.	TRBJ2-5	many	TGCGCCAGCAGCTTGGCTAGTGAGACCCAGTACTTC	CASSLASETQYF
TRBV10-3	.	TRBJ1-2	few	TGTGCCATCAGTGAGTGGGTAGGGGGAGAGGATGGCTACACCTTC	CAISEWVGGEDGYTF